This T cell receptor (beta chain) is from a study of beta chain features in type 1 diabetes. About the research overall: Cells sorted and examined across all samples totaled roughly 98 million.

The CDR3 contains 16 residues. Germline CDR1 is SGHTA and CDR2 is FQGTGA. Trimming removed 2 bases from V and 0 bases from J, with 14 bases in between. Expressed TCRB transcripts were sequenced because the entire RNA isolate underwent reverse transcription. Sequencing of naive, central memory and regulatory T cell samples gave an average of about 3.7 million reads. TCRdb's copy holds only in-frame clones and misses some; the assay was immunoSEQ multiplex PCR. The table lists 150,000 to 160,000 clones, 11% of them singletons. Cells sorted by CD45RO/CCR7/CD25/CD127/CD95/CD27 comprised CD4+ naive, central memory, regulatory and stem cell-like memory cells. All of the sorted populations showed purity greater than 95%.

The chain is built from TRBV7-3 and TRBJ2-7; D not certain. Sequencing was performed on central memory CD4+ T cells from blood. This receptor was identified in a man aged 18 to 30 in good health. As DNA, the CDR3 is TGTGCCAGCAGCTTAGTGGGTACCATAAGCTCCTACGAGCAGTACTTC. Translating gives CASSLVGTISSYEQYF. Full variable domain (rest looked up from reference TRBV7-3 and TRBJ2-7): GAGVSQTPSNKVTEKGKYVELRCDPISGHTALYWYRQSLGQGPEFLIYFQGTGAADDSGLPNDRFFAVRPEGSVSTLKIQRTERGDSAVYLCASSLVGTISSYEQYFGPGTRLTVT.